This T cell receptor (beta chain) was obtained from a study of blood T cell repertoires in COVID-19. Sequenced by immunoSEQ multiplex PCR; TCRdb stores in-frame clones only, minus some. The data show a few hundred thousand clones, 80% to 90% seen once. Material for sequencing was PBMCs or T cells enriched from blood (not recorded which). The TCR was taken from a man younger than 35 who had recovered from COVID-19.

CDR3 nucleotide sequence: TGTGCCAGCAGTGAAGGCCCCCCCCAGGGTGGTTATGGCTACACCTTC. Its translation is CASSEGPPQGGYGYTF. The chain has TRBV6-1 and TRBJ1-2; D is possibly TRBD1 (5 bases). With 1 base removed from V and 5 bases from J, the gap between germline ends came to 17 bases. The germline V gene encodes CDR1 MNHNS and CDR2 SASEGT. This CDR3 has 16 residues.